This T cell receptor beta chain was sequenced for a study of T cells after yellow fever vaccination. Study-wide results and caveats: High-abundance clonotypes from the bulk population could contaminate FACS-sorted repertoires.

TCRdb re-called the 5' RACE reads with MiXCR, one entry per CDR3 protein. The sample holds some 110,000 distinct CDR3 sequences; about 7.2% are singletons and the top ten take approximately 2.7%. This clonotype was observed at least ten times. Its antigen is not known. The V gene's germline CDR1 is DFQATT and CDR2 SNEGSKA (reference sequence). The ends were cut back, 6 bases at V and 4 bases at J, with 19 bases in the middle. The CDR3 contains 15 residues. Here the sequenced sample was CD4+ T cells sorted from PBMCs, taken roughly 45 days after the first yellow fever vaccination. This sequence originates from a man aged 18 to 30 who received the YFV17D yellow fever vaccine. The rearrangement links TRBV20-1 to TRBJ2-1; either TRBD1 or TRBD2 may fit D (6 bases each). CDR3 DNA sequence: TGCAGTGCCGGAGGGGGGAACAACAGATACAATGAGCAGTTCTTC. Protein: CSAGGGNNRYNEQFF.